Shown below are 6 T cell receptor beta chains from a single sample sequenced in a study of shared clonotypes between healthy human individuals. Data came from immunoSEQ multiplex PCR; TCRdb stores just in-frame clones and leaves some out. Among more than 2 million clones listed, approximately 94% were seen once. The sample consisted of naive CD4+ T cells sorted from blood. Subset given: CD45RA+ positively selected. The receptors were gathered from a young man in good health.

V gene TRBV5-6 combines with J gene TRBJ1-1; D gene uncertain. With 0 bases removed from V and 1 base from J, the gap between germline ends came to 10 bases. This CDR3 region has 15 residues. Germline values: CDR1 SGHDT, CDR2 YYEEEE. Here the CDR3 DNA reads TGTGCCAGCAGCTTGGCTGGGCCGGGGAACACTGAAGCTTTCTTT. Amino acid sequence: CASSLAGPGNTEAFF.

This clone was observed a few times. The J gene is TRBJ1-2, the V gene TRBV10-3, with D maybe TRBD1 (6 bases). Deletions cut 2 bases from V and 4 bases from J, with 11 bases between. This CDR3 region has 14 residues. Germline assignment: CDR1 ENHRY and CDR2 SYGVKD. DNA for the CDR3: TGTGCCATCAGTGAGGATGACAGGTCCTATGGCTACACCTTC. It codes for CAISEDDRSYGYTF.

This chain links TRBV11-2 with TRBJ2-5; a weak D match, TRBD2 (5 bases). The length of the CDR3 is 13 residues. The ends were cut back, 1 base at V and 7 bases at J, with 10 bases in the middle. Germline values: CDR1 SGHAT, CDR2 FQNNGV. DNA of the CDR3: TGTGCCAGCAGCTTAGGACTATATGGGACCCAGTACTTC. This encodes CASSLGLYGTQYF.

The count of this clone is one. The identical CDR3 is also encoded by other nucleotide sequences in the sample. The J gene is TRBJ2-7, the V gene TRBV18; possibly TRBD1 for D (5 bases). V was trimmed by 0 bases and J by 7 bases, leaving 10 bases between them. The CDR3 consists of 13 residues. Germline CDR1 reads KGHSH; CDR2 reads LQKENI. CDR3 sequence reads: CASSPPVGVEQYF. The CDR3 DNA is TGTGCCAGCTCACCACCGGTAGGGGTTGAGCAGTACTTC.

This chain's CDR3 is CASSLIQGREQYF. The CDR3 DNA sequence: TGTGCCAGCAGCCTCATTCAGGGGCGCGAGCAGTACTTC. The genes are TRBV7-2 and TRBJ2-7, with D perhaps TRBD1 (6 bases). The germline V gene encodes CDR1 SGHTA and CDR2 FQGNSA. Trimming stripped 5 bases from V and 6 bases from J, with 14 bases between. The CDR3 has 13 amino acids.

CDR3 amino acids: CASSDSLAGETQYF. As DNA, the CDR3 is TGCGCCAGCAGTGATTCTCTAGCGGGGGAGACCCAGTACTTC. The chain carries TRBV10-1 and TRBJ2-5, with 9 positions matching TRBD2. CDR3 size: 14 residues. V gave up 3 bases and J gave up 5 bases; unmatched junction bases: 4. Per the germline V gene, CDR1 is WNHNN and CDR2 is SYGVQD (reference sequence).